A selection of T cell receptor beta chains follows, all from one sample in a study of regulatory T cells in long-lasting Graves disease. TCRdb used MiXCR to reprocess the multiplex PCR reads, holding one entry per CDR3 protein. The sample lists about 440,000 distinct CDR3 sequences, about 15% seen once, with approximately 16% in the top ten. Another study also made use of these data, one on T cells in Graves' hyperthyroidism and ophthalmopathy.

The sample here was peripheral blood mononuclear cells (PBMCs), taken at new diagnosis, from a patient treated with antithyroid drugs. These TCRs come from a woman aged 25-40 years with Graves disease. The conserved cysteine and the conserved F or W are not part of the CDR3 here.

ASSARQGADNSPLH	TRBV28	TRBJ1-6
ASSPQGFREAF	TRBV12-3/TRBV12-4	TRBJ1-1
ASKRGSYNEQF	TRBV7-2	TRBJ2-1
ASSAKSTGELF	TRBV13	TRBJ2-2
ASSFGAHTEAF	TRBV7-9	TRBJ1-1
ARTGTGGSPPAF	TRBV2	NA
ASSGQIDNSYNEQF	TRBV9	TRBJ2-1
ASRLQGMGNIQY	TRBV6-1	TRBJ2-4
ASSIEGNQPQH	TRBV19	TRBJ1-5
SVAQLEAF	TRBV29-1	TRBJ1-1
ASSQPTGRNNEKLF	TRBV4-1	TRBJ1-4